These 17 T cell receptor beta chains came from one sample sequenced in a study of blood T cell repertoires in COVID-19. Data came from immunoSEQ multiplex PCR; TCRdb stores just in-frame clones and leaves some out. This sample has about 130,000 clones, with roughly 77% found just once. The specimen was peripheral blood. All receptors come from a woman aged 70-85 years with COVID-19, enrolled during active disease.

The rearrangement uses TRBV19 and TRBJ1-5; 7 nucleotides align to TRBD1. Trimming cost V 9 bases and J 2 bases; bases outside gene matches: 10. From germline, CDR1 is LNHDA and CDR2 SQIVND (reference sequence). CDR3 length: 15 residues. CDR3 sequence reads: CASTTGSIGNQPQHF. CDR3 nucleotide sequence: TGTGCCAGCACGACAGGGTCCATCGGCAATCAGCCCCAGCATTTT. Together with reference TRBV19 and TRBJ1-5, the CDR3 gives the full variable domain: DGGITQSPKYLFRKEGQNVTLSCEQNLNHDAMYWYRQDPGQGLRLIYYSQIVNDFQKGDIAEGYSVSREKKESFPLTVTSAQKNPTAFYLCASTTGSIGNQPQHFGDGTRLSIL.

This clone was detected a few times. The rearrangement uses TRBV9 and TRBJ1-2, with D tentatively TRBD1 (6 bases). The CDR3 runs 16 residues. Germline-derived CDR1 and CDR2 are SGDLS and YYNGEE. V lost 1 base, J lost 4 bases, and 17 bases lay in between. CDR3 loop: CASSVNWGQGIYGYTF. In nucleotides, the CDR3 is TGTGCCAGCAGCGTAAATTGGGGGCAGGGAATCTATGGCTACACCTTC.

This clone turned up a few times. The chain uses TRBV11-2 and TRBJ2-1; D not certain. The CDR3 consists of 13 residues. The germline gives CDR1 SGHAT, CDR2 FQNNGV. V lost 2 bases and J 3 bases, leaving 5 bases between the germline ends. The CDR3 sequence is CASSLSDYNEQFF. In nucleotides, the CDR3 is TGTGCCAGCAGCTTATCAGACTACAATGAGCAGTTCTTC.

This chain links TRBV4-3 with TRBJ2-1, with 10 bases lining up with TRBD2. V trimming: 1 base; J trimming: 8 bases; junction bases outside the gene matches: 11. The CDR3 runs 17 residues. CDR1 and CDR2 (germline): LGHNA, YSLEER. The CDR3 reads CASSQVRAGGPTDEQFF. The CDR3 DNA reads TGCGCCAGCAGCCAAGTTCGAGCGGGGGGGCCCACGGATGAGCAGTTCTTC.

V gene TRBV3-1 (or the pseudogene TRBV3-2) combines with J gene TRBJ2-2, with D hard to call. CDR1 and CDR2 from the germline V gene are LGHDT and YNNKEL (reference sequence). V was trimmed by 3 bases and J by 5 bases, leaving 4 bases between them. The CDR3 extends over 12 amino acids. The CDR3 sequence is CASSHPTGELFF. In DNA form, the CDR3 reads TGTGCCAGCAGCCACCCTACCGGGGAGCTGTTTTTT.

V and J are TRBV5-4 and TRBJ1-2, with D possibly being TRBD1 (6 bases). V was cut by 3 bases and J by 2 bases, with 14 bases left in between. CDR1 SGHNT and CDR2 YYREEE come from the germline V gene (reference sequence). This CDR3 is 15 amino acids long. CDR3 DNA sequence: TGTGCCAGCAGCTCGGTAGGGGGTGCAAACTATGGCTACACCTTC. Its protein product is CASSSVGGANYGYTF.

Here the CDR3 DNA reads TGCGCCAGCAGCTTGGGGGCAGCTAATGAAAAACTGTTTTTT. This gives the protein CASSLGAANEKLFF. The chain carries TRBV5-1 and TRBJ1-4; D gene ambiguous. The ends were cut back, 0 bases at V and 3 bases at J, with 6 bases in the middle. Per the germline V gene, CDR1 is SGHRS and CDR2 is YFSETQ. The CDR3 is 14 residues long. Full variable domain (remainder filled in from reference TRBV5-1 and TRBJ1-4): KAGVTQTPRYLIKTRGQQVTLSCSPISGHRSVSWYQQTPGQGLQFLFEYFSETQRNKGNFPGRFSGRQFSNSRSEMNVSTLELGDSALYLCASSLGAANEKLFFGSGTQLSVL.

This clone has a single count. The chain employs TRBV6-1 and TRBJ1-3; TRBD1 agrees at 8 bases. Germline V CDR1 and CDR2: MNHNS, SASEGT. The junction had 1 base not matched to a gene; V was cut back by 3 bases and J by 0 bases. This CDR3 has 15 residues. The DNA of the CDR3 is TGTGCCAGCAGTGACGGGACAGGCTCTGGAAACACCATATATTTT. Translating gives CASSDGTGSGNTIYF.

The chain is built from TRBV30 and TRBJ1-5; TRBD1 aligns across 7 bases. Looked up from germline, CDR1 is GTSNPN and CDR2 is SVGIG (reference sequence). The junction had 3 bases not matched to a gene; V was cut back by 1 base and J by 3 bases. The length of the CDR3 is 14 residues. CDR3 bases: TGTGCCTGGAGTGCGGGACAGTACAATCAGCCCCAGCATTTT. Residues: CAWSAGQYNQPQHF.

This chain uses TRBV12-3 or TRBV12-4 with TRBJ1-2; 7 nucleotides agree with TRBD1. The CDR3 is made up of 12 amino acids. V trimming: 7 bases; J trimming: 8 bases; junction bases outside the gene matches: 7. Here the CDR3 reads CASKTTGVGYTF. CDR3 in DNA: TGTGCCAGCAAAACTACAGGGGTAGGCTACACCTTC.

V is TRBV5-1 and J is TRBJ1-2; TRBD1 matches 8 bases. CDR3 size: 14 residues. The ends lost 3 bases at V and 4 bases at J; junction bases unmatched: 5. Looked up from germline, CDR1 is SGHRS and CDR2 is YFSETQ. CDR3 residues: CASSSGDRSYGYTF. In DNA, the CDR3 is TGCGCCAGCAGCTCGGGGGACAGGAGCTATGGCTACACCTTC.

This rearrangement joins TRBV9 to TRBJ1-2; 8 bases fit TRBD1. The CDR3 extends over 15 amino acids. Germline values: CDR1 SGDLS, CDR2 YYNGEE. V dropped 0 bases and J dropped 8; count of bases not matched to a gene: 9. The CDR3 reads CASSVDPGQGGGYTF. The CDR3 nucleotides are TGTGCCAGCAGCGTAGACCCTGGACAGGGCGGAGGCTACACCTTC. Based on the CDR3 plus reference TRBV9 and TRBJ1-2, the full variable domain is DSGVTQTPKHLITATGQRVTLRCSPRSGDLSVYWYQQSLDQGLQFLIQYYNGEERAKGNILERFSAQQFPDLHSELNLSSLELGDSALYFCASSVDPGQGGGYTFGSGTRLTVV.

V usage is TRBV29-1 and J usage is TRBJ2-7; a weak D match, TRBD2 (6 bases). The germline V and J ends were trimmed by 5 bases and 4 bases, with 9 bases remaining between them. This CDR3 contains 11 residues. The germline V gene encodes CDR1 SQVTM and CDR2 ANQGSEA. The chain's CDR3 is CSVWGDYEQYF. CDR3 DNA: TGCAGCGTTTGGGGGGATTACGAGCAGTACTTC.

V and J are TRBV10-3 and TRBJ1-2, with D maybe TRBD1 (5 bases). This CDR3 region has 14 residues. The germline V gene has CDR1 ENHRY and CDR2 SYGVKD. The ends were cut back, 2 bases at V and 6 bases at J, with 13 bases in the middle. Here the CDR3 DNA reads TGTGCCATCAGTGAGGCCCGCGGGGCAAATGGCTACACCTTC. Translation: CAISEARGANGYTF.

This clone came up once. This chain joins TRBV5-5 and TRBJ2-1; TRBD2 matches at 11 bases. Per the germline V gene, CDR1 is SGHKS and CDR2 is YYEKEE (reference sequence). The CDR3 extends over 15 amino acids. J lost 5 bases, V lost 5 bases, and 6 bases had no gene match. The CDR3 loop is CASRPGTSGNNEQFF. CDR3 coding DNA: TGTGCCAGCAGGCCGGGGACTAGCGGCAACAATGAGCAGTTCTTC.

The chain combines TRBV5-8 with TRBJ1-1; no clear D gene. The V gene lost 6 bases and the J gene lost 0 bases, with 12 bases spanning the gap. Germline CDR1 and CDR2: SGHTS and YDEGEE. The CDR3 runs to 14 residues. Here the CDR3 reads CASTVGGLNTEAFF. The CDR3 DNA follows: TGTGCCAGCACCGTGGGAGGCCTGAACACTGAAGCTTTCTTT.

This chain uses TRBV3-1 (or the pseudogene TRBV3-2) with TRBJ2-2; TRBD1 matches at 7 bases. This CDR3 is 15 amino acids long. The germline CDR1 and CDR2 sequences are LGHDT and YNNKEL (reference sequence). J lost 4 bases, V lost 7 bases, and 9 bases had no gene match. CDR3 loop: CASNEGAGRTGELFF. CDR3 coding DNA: TGTGCCAGCAATGAGGGGGCGGGTCGCACCGGGGAGCTGTTTTTT.